This TCR beta chain was identified during a study of CD8+CD57+ T cells in acquired aplastic anemia. Across the whole study: Each DNA sample taken from sorted CD4+ and CD8+ cells came to 3 to 3.5 ug on average. Healthy-donor CD4+ cells averaged around 10 million reads.

Notes on the study in general: The CD8+ Simpson's diversity of patients and controls was not significantly different.

A few counts support this clonotype. Its antigen is unidentified. Genomic DNA was employed as the template in profiling TCR beta VDJ and CDR3. TCRdb itself ran the reads through MiXCR, one entry per CDR3 protein. The sample lists 150,000 to 200,000 distinct CDR3 sequences, just over 45% occurring once. The CDR3 extends over 15 amino acids. The germline V gene encodes CDR1 KGHSH and CDR2 LQKENI. The V end was cut by 1 base, the J end by 5 bases, with 14 bases between. The sample comprised sorted CD4+, CD8+, or CD8+CD57+ T cells (not recorded which) from PBMCs. This sequence originates from a human donor in good health. The V call is TRBV18, the J call TRBJ2-5; weak D call: TRBD1 (6 bases). The CDR3: CASSPRAGESETQYF. The CDR3 DNA reads as TGTGCCAGCTCACCACGGGCAGGGGAGTCGGAGACCCAGTACTTC.